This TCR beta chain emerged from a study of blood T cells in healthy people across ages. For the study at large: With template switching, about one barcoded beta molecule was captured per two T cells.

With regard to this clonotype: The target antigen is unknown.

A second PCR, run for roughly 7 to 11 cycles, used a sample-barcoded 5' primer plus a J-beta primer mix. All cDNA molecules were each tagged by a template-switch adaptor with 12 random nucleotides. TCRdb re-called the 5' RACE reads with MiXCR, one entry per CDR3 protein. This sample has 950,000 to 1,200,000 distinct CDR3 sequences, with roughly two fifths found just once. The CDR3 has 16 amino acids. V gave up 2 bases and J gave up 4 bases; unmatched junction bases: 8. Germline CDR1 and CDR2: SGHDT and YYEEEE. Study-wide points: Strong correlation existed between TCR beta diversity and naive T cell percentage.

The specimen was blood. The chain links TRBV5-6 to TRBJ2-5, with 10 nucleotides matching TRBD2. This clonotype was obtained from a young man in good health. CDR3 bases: TGTGCCAGCAGCTTCGGAGGCGTAGCGGGGGGAGAGACCCAGTACTTC. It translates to CASSFGGVAGGETQYF.